These 9 T cell receptor beta chains originate from one sample sequenced in a study of human T cells and chemical hapten exposure. MiXCR was run by TCRdb on the RACE reads, yielding one entry per CDR3 protein. The table shows some 57,000 distinct CDR3 sequences, with 8.5% to 10% occurring only once. Documented time point: pre-sensitization, week 0. Treatment denoted: therapeutic diphenylcyclopropenone sensitization with weekly scalp DPC. Extraction of total RNA was performed on unfractionated whole blood. Source: whole blood, taken in connection with sensitization to the hapten diphenylcyclopropenone (DPC). These receptors all come from a woman aged 25 to 39 with alopecia areata. Some clones in this sample may be carry-over from other donors' samples.

This clonotype appeared a single time. A much larger clone differs by one base, so this may be a read error. This rearrangement joins TRBV6-5 to TRBJ2-1; D is possibly TRBD2 (6 bases). There are 14 residues in the CDR3. The V gene's germline CDR1 is MNHEY and CDR2 SVGAGI. CDR3 loop: CASSMRDSRNEQCF. For the CDR3, the DNA is TGTGCCAGCAGTATGAGGGACTCCCGCAATGAGCAGTGCTTC.

V is TRBV2 and J is TRBJ2-2; D may be TRBD2 (6 bases). The V gene's germline CDR1 is SNHLY and CDR2 FYNNEI. The length of the CDR3 is 15 residues. V was shortened by 0 bases and J by 6 bases, with 11 bases between the two germline ends. The DNA for the CDR3 is TGTGCCAGCAGTGAAGCTGGGGACTGGGCCGGGGAGCTGTTTTTT. Protein product: CASSEAGDWAGELFF.

This clonotype has a handful of counts. The V gene is TRBV2, the J gene TRBJ2-6; 10 bases map to TRBD1. This CDR3 is 15 amino acids long. Germline lookup yields CDR1 SNHLY and CDR2 FYNNEI. The trim removed 10 bases at V and 2 bases at J, leaving 5 bases unmatched. The CDR3 DNA is TGTGCCACCACCGGACAGGGGGCTGGGGCCAACGTCCTGACTTTC. Protein product: CATTGQGAGANVLTF.

The chain couples TRBV28 to TRBJ1-2; D not certain. This CDR3 has 14 residues. Trimming took 2 bases from V and 2 from J, leaving 9 bases between them. The germline V gene encodes CDR1 MDHEN and CDR2 SYDVKM. This chain's CDR3 is CASSLAPRNYGYTF. DNA for the CDR3: TGTGCCAGCAGTTTAGCCCCTAGAAACTATGGCTACACCTTC.

This clonotype was seen more than once but under ten times. The V call is TRBV4-2, the J call TRBJ2-3; TRBD2 aligns across 10 bases. The trim removed 0 bases at V and 1 base at J, leaving 1 base unmatched. The CDR3 contains 16 residues. The germline V gene has CDR1 LGHNA and CDR2 YNFKEQ. As DNA, the CDR3 is TGTGCCAGCAGCCAAGATACTAGCGGGGGCACAGATACGCAGTATTTT. It translates to CASSQDTSGGTDTQYF.

This clonotype turned up a few times. This chain connects TRBV15 to TRBJ1-6, with TRBD1 matching 8 bases. The CDR3 is 16 amino acids. Germline assignment: CDR1 LNHNV and CDR2 YYDKDF (reference sequence). Unmatched junction bases numbered 7, after V lost 2 bases and J lost 7 bases. The CDR3 sequence: CATSRRQGSGNSPLHF. The CDR3 DNA reads TGTGCCACCAGCAGAAGACAGGGGAGTGGGAATTCACCCCTCCACTTT.

This clonotype was seen a handful of times. The chain uses TRBV7-9 and TRBJ2-1, with 7 bases lining up with TRBD2. V was clipped by 0 bases and J by 4 bases; unmatched bases: 6. CDR3 size: 16 residues. Germline V lookup: CDR1 SEHNR, CDR2 FQNEAQ (reference sequence). CDR3 protein: CASSLAGAGKYNEQFF. Here the CDR3 DNA reads TGTGCCAGCAGCTTAGCGGGAGCGGGGAAGTACAATGAGCAGTTCTTC.

The sample holds many counts of this clonotype. CDR3 nucleotide sequence: TGTGCCAGCAGTTACTCGTTGCGGGGGGGTTGTGGAAATGAGCAGTTCTTC. Translating it yields CASSYSLRGGCGNEQFF. The rearrangement joins TRBV6-5 to TRBJ2-1, with 9 bases identical to TRBD2. CDR3 length equals 17 residues. The ends lost 0 bases at V and 7 bases at J; junction bases unmatched: 10. Germline V gene data show CDR1 as MNHEY and CDR2 as SVGAGI.

This sequence joins TRBV7-9 and TRBJ1-4, with D possibly TRBD1 on 5 matching bases. V was shortened by 5 bases and J by 6 bases, with 13 bases between the two germline ends. The CDR3 has 14 amino acids. In germline, CDR1 is SEHNR, CDR2 FQNEAQ (reference sequence). The CDR3 is CASSVGAGYEKLFF. CDR3 DNA: TGTGCCAGCAGCGTTGGGGCAGGGTATGAAAAACTGTTTTTT.